This TCR beta chain was identified during a study of early T cells in non-severe SARS-CoV-2 infection. At the level of the study: Chains from this unsorted whole-blood bulk RNA could not be paired.

Unique molecular identifiers were added to individual cDNA molecules. One entry per CDR3 protein, called by TCRdb with MiXCR from the 5' RACE reads. The sample records approximately 70,000 distinct CDR3 sequences, about 13% being singletons. Study findings and constraints: Comparison of clonotypes with VDJdb favored anti-spike CD8 responses while missing private and CD4 specificities.

V was clipped by 3 bases and J by 4 bases; unmatched bases: 6. This CDR3 has 15 residues. Per germline, CDR1 SNHLY and CDR2 FYNNEI. This clonotype was recorded a few times. Its antigen is not identified. Sequencing was performed on whole blood. The J gene is TRBJ1-5, the V gene TRBV2, with TRBD1 matching over 7 bases. The source of this sequence is an adult who was a healthcare worker with PCR-confirmed SARS-CoV-2 infection or an uninfected control (not recorded which). CDR3 bases: TGTGCCAGCAGTGAGCTGGGACAGTTTAATCAGCCCCAGCATTTT. It specifies CASSELGQFNQPQHF.